The 27 T cell receptor beta chains below come from one sample, sequenced in a study of long-term antiretroviral therapy in people with HIV. The assay used was immunoSEQ (version v3.0), run at survey level. Profiled with immunoSEQ multiplex PCR; TCRdb holds only in-frame clones, not every one. The sample shows fewer than 45,000 clones, 80% to 90% of them seen only once. Sequenced here: unsorted PBMCs, sampled just over 2.7 years before starting antiretroviral therapy. The receptors come from a woman in her thirties with HIV.

In its sample, this clone was seen a few times. CDR3 nucleotide sequence: TGTGCCAGCAGCAAAGACGGGAACTATGGCTACACCTTC. This sequence encodes CASSKDGNYGYTF. The chain couples TRBV9 to TRBJ1-2; D gene uncertain. CDR1 SGDLS and CDR2 YYNGEE come from the germline V gene. V lost 4 bases, J lost 2 bases, and 9 bases lay in between. This CDR3 contains 13 residues.

The gene calls are TRBV6-5 and TRBJ2-7; a weak D match, TRBD1 (6 bases). From germline, CDR1 is MNHEY and CDR2 SVGAGI. CDR3 size: 14 residues. Trimming pared 3 bases from V and 0 bases from J, leaving 9 bases between. The DNA of the CDR3 is TGTGCCAGCAGTTATGCGGACAGCTCCTACGAGCAGTACTTC. Its protein product is CASSYADSSYEQYF.

The V call is TRBV6-1, the J call TRBJ1-1; D is unclear. This CDR3 has 10 amino acids. The germline V and J ends were trimmed by 8 bases and 12 bases, with 13 bases remaining between them. Germline lookup yields CDR1 MNHNS and CDR2 SASEGT. CDR3 bases: TGTGCCAGCTCCCGTCCCGAGTCTTTCTTT. Translated: CASSRPESFF.

This clone appeared a few times. This chain connects TRBV29-1 to TRBJ1-1, with D uncertain. The length of the CDR3 is 11 residues. Trimming cost V 1 base and J 6 bases, with 6 bases left between them. CDR1 is SQVTM and CDR2 is ANQGSEA in the germline V gene. This chain's CDR3 is CSVEGLAEAFF. In DNA form, the CDR3 reads TGCAGCGTTGAAGGGCTGGCTGAAGCTTTCTTT.

The gene calls are TRBV6-5 and TRBJ2-1; tentative D call: TRBD2 (6 bases). The V gene's germline CDR1 is MNHEY and CDR2 SVGAGI. This CDR3 has 12 amino acids. V was pared by 2 bases and J by 11 bases, with 10 bases between. CDR3 amino acids: CASSYVGGKQFF. The CDR3, as DNA: TGTGCCAGCAGTTACGTGGGGGGAAAGCAGTTCTTC.

This clone has only a few counts. In the same sample, other DNA sequences code for this CDR3. The chain couples TRBV30 to TRBJ1-1; D gene unclear. Germline V gives CDR1 GTSNPN, CDR2 SVGIG (reference sequence). With 0 bases removed from V and 1 base from J, the gap between germline ends came to 6 bases. The CDR3 runs to 13 residues. The CDR3 DNA reads TGTGCCTGGAGTGTGGGAGGGAACACTGAAGCTTTCTTT. Its translation is CAWSVGGNTEAFF.

This sequence joins TRBV19 and TRBJ1-5; D gene ambiguous. The germline V gene encodes CDR1 LNHDA and CDR2 SQIVND (reference sequence). The CDR3 extends over 14 amino acids. V gave up 5 bases and J gave up 2 bases, with 10 bases separating them. In nucleotides, the CDR3 is TGTGCCAGTAGTCAAAGGAGCGGCAATCAGCCCCAGCATTTT. Protein: CASSQRSGNQPQHF.

The genes are TRBV6-1 and TRBJ2-5; TRBD1 matches 7 bases. CDR3 length equals 15 residues. Germline loops: CDR1 MNHNS, CDR2 SASEGT. With 6 bases clipped from V and 0 bases from J, the junction kept 7 bases outside the gene matches. The DNA for the CDR3 is TGTGCCAGCAGCCTTACTGACAGGGACCAAGAGACCCAGTACTTC. Protein sequence: CASSLTDRDQETQYF.

This chain connects TRBV6-5 to TRBJ1-1, with D possibly matching TRBD1 (5 bases). Germline loops: CDR1 MNHEY, CDR2 SVGAGI. V was pared by 3 bases and J by 4 bases, with 18 bases between. CDR3 size: 16 residues. CDR3 loop: CASSYLQSSGGTEAFF. DNA for the CDR3: TGTGCCAGCAGTTATCTCCAGTCAAGCGGGGGCACTGAAGCTTTCTTT.

The J gene is TRBJ2-1, the V gene TRBV5-1; the D is unclear. The germline V gene encodes CDR1 SGHRS and CDR2 YFSETQ. The V end was cut by 2 bases, the J end by 6 bases, with 9 bases between. The length of the CDR3 is 13 residues. The DNA of the CDR3 is TGCGCCAGCAGCTTCTCAGGTGGCAATGAGCAGTTCTTC. This translates into CASSFSGGNEQFF. Based on the CDR3 plus reference TRBV5-1 and TRBJ2-1, the full variable domain is KAGVTQTPRYLIKTRGQQVTLSCSPISGHRSVSWYQQTPGQGLQFLFEYFSETQRNKGNFPGRFSGRQFSNSRSEMNVSTLELGDSALYLCASSFSGGNEQFFGPGTRLTVL.

This chain connects TRBV7-3 to TRBJ1-1, with TRBD1 as a possible D gene (6 bases). The CDR3 has 15 amino acids. Trimming pared 2 bases from V and 3 bases from J, leaving 13 bases between. Per germline, CDR1 SGHTA and CDR2 FQGTGA. The CDR3, as DNA: TGTGCCAGCAGCTTAGGGGGGCGCGGGTACACTGAAGCTTTCTTT. This gives the protein CASSLGGRGYTEAFF.

The chain links TRBV5-6 to TRBJ2-3; TRBD2 matches at 9 bases. Per the germline V gene, CDR1 is SGHDT and CDR2 is YYEEEE. The CDR3 totals 16 residues. The J segment lost 3 bases and the V segment lost 0 bases, leaving 5 bases of the junction unmatched. The CDR3 DNA is TGTGCCAGCAGCTTGGGGCTTAGCGGGGGTACAGATACGCAGTATTTT. Protein sequence: CASSLGLSGGTDTQYF.

The rearrangement links TRBV6-1 to TRBJ1-2; tentatively, D is TRBD1 (6 bases). V gave up 3 bases and J gave up 0 bases, with 14 bases separating them. The CDR3 has 16 amino acids. Per germline, CDR1 MNHNS and CDR2 SASEGT. The CDR3 nucleotides read TGTGCCAGCAGTGACCCGGACAGACCAGCTAACTATGGCTACACCTTC. It is translated as CASSDPDRPANYGYTF.

This clone was counted a single time. The V gene is TRBV7-3, the J gene TRBJ1-1, with D hard to call. Trimming cost V 1 base and J 4 bases, with 13 bases left between them. Germline V gene sequence: CDR1 SGHTA, CDR2 FQGTGA. This CDR3 comprises 15 residues. The CDR3 region has the DNA TGTGCCAGCAGCTTAAATGTGGGAGGACTCACTGAAGCTTTCTTT. Translation gives CASSLNVGGLTEAFF.

The V and J genes are TRBV9 and TRBJ2-1; weak D call: TRBD2 (6 bases). This CDR3 has 11 residues. Between the trimmed V and J ends, which lost 4 bases and 8 bases, there was a span of 7 bases. The germline gives CDR1 SGDLS, CDR2 YYNGEE. CDR3 loop: CASSWEDEQFF. The CDR3 DNA follows: TGTGCCAGCAGCTGGGAGGATGAGCAGTTCTTC.

The gene calls are TRBV25-1 and TRBJ2-5; 9 bases align to TRBD1. V shed 6 bases and J 3 bases; nucleotides not matched to a gene: 11. Germline V gene lookup returns CDR1 MGHDK and CDR2 SYGVNS. The CDR3 covers 16 residues. The DNA of the CDR3 is TGTGCCAGCAGGGGTAGGACAGGGGAGGGAGAAGAGACCCAGTACTTC. It is translated as CASRGRTGEGEETQYF. Full variable domain (remainder filled in from reference TRBV25-1 and TRBJ2-5): EADIYQTPRYLVIGTGKKITLECSQTMGHDKMYWYQQDPGMELHLIHYSYGVNSTEKGDLSSESTVSRIRTEHFPLTLESARPSHTSQYLCASRGRTGEGEETQYFGPGTRLLVL.

This clone was observed a single time. This chain links TRBV5-6 with TRBJ2-7, with a possible D match to TRBD1 (5 bases). This CDR3 contains 14 residues. The V gene's germline CDR1 is SGHDT and CDR2 YYEEEE. CDR3 residues: CASSLGQPSYAQYV. The CDR3 DNA is TGTGCCAGCAGCTTGGGACAGCCATCTTACGCGCAGTACGTC.

This clone was seen only once. This rearrangement joins TRBV20-1 to TRBJ2-5, with D unclear. This CDR3 is built from 11 residues. V shed 4 bases and J shed 2 bases, with 5 bases lying between them. Germline CDR1 is DFQATT and CDR2 is SNEGSKA (reference sequence). The CDR3 loop is CSAIPQETQYF. CDR3 nucleotides: TGCAGTGCTATACCTCAAGAGACCCAGTACTTC.

This chain uses TRBV4-1 with TRBJ1-4; no definite D call. This CDR3 region has 16 residues. In germline, CDR1 is MGHRA, CDR2 YSYEKL. The ends were cut back, 4 bases at V and 5 bases at J, with 17 bases in the middle. CDR3 sequence (DNA): TGCGCCAGCAGCCGGGTGGTAGGTTCGGTGAATGAAAAACTGTTTTTT. It specifies CASSRVVGSVNEKLFF.

The chain recombines TRBV30 with TRBJ1-6; D not certain. V lost 2 bases and J 1 base, leaving 9 bases between the germline ends. The CDR3 runs 15 residues. Germline-derived CDR1 and CDR2 are GTSNPN and SVGIG (reference sequence). The CDR3 reads CAWSITGSYNSPLHF. In nucleotides, the CDR3 is TGTGCCTGGAGTATCACTGGTTCCTATAATTCACCCCTCCACTTT. Full variable domain (rest looked up from reference TRBV30 and TRBJ1-6): SQTIHQWPATLVQPVGSPLSLECTVEGTSNPNLYWYRQAAGRGLQLLFYSVGIGQISSEVPQNLSASRPQDRQFILSSKKLLLSDSGFYLCAWSITGSYNSPLHFGNGTRLTVT.

V gene TRBV19 combines with J gene TRBJ2-2, with 10 bases fitting TRBD1. CDR1 is LNHDA and CDR2 is SQIVND in the germline V gene (reference sequence). J was trimmed by 6 bases and V by 6 bases; bases with no gene match: 10. The CDR3 consists of 16 residues. CDR3 residues: CASRTGTGDFSGELFF. In DNA form, the CDR3 reads TGTGCCAGTAGAACCGGGACAGGGGACTTTTCCGGGGAGCTGTTTTTT. The variable domain in full, with the rest retrieved from reference TRBV19 and TRBJ2-2, is DGGITQSPKYLFRKEGQNVTLSCEQNLNHDAMYWYRQDPGQGLRLIYYSQIVNDFQKGDIAEGYSVSREKKESFPLTVTSAQKNPTAFYLCASRTGTGDFSGELFFGEGSRLTVL.

This sequence joins TRBV6-5 and TRBJ1-1; D is unresolved. This CDR3 comprises 13 residues. Deletions cut 4 bases from V and 4 bases from J, with 10 bases between. The germline V gene has CDR1 MNHEY and CDR2 SVGAGI. CDR3 amino acids: CASSLAPTTEAFF. The DNA of the CDR3 is TGTGCCAGCAGTTTGGCCCCTACCACTGAAGCTTTCTTT.

The chain couples TRBV27 to TRBJ2-4, with TRBD2 matching 9 bases. Looked up from germline, CDR1 is MNHEY and CDR2 is SMNVEV (reference sequence). This CDR3 has 16 residues. Trimming removed 2 bases from V and 6 bases from J; junction bases left unmatched: 8. CDR3 region: CASSLLQAGGRNIQYF. The CDR3, as DNA: TGTGCCAGCAGTTTACTTCAGGCGGGGGGGCGAAACATTCAGTACTTC.

J is TRBJ1-2 and V is TRBV7-2, with D unclear. V lost 2 bases, J lost 7 bases, and 23 bases lay in between. Germline loops: CDR1 SGHTA, CDR2 FQGNSA. This CDR3 has 17 amino acids. The CDR3 sequence: CASSLTRNPGVRSGYTF. CDR3 DNA: TGTGCCAGCAGCTTAACCCGGAACCCCGGCGTTCGGTCTGGCTACACCTTC. Full variable domain (remainder filled in from reference TRBV7-2 and TRBJ1-2): GAGVSQSPSNKVTEKGKDVELRCDPISGHTALYWYRQSLGQGLEFLIYFQGNSAPDKSGLPSDRFSAERTGGSVSTLTIQRTQQEDSAVYLCASSLTRNPGVRSGYTFGSGTRLTVV.

The chain couples TRBV6-1 to TRBJ2-1; 9 bases match TRBD1. The CDR3 runs to 13 residues. The germline V gene encodes CDR1 MNHNS and CDR2 SASEGT. With V trimmed by 6 bases and J by 4 bases, 1 base remained unmatched. CDR3 DNA sequence: TGTGCCAGCAGGGACAGGGGATACAATGAGCAGTTCTTC. It is translated as CASRDRGYNEQFF.

This chain joins TRBV19 and TRBJ2-7, with 8 bases fitting TRBD1. Germline lookup yields CDR1 LNHDA and CDR2 SQIVND (reference sequence). Trimming cost V 4 bases and J 3 bases; bases outside gene matches: 8. The CDR3 has 15 amino acids. The CDR3 nucleotides are TGTGCCAGTAGTACCCGGGGGACAGGAGTCTACGAGCAGTACTTC. Translation gives CASSTRGTGVYEQYF.

The V call is TRBV29-1, the J call TRBJ2-5, with D possibly TRBD1 on 5 matching bases. Trimming left V 1 base short and J 5 bases short, with 14 bases between. Germline values: CDR1 SQVTM, CDR2 ANQGSEA. This CDR3 has 14 residues. CDR3 amino acids: CSVEAAGSRETQYF. CDR3 sequence (DNA): TGCAGCGTTGAAGCAGCAGGGTCCAGGGAGACCCAGTACTTC.